The 5 T cell receptor beta chains given below trace back to one sample, sequenced in a study of shared clonotypes between healthy human individuals. CD45RO-negative CD8 cells positively selected for CCR7 made up the naive population, which excluded terminally differentiated effector memory CD45RA+ cells. The data were produced by immunoSEQ multiplex PCR, yet TCRdb's version contains in-frame clones alone and is incomplete. The table has millions of clones, about 93% seen once; the top ten hold more than 1.5%. Sequenced input: naive CD8+ T cells from PBMCs. The receptors shown here come from a man between 18 and 29 years old in good health. Some clones in this sample may be carry-over from other donors' samples.

The chain employs TRBV19 and TRBJ2-7; D gene uncertain. The CDR3 spans 13 residues. The germline V and J ends were trimmed by 3 bases and 4 bases, with 10 bases remaining between them. From germline, CDR1 is LNHDA and CDR2 SQIVND (reference sequence). The CDR3 here is CASSINKGYEQYF. CDR3 nucleotides: TGTGCCAGTAGTATTAACAAGGGATACGAGCAGTACTTC.

The chain links TRBV13 to TRBJ1-1; 7 nucleotides align to TRBD1. The V gene's germline CDR1 is PRHDT and CDR2 FYEKMQ (reference sequence). J gave up 0 bases and V 5 bases, and 9 bases lay outside the gene matches. The CDR3 length is 16 residues. CDR3 coding DNA: TGTGCCAGCAGCCCCCAGGGGGATTTTATGAACACTGAAGCTTTCTTT. Translating gives CASSPQGDFMNTEAFF. Together with reference TRBV13 and TRBJ1-1, the CDR3 gives the full variable domain: AAGVIQSPRHLIKEKRETATLKCYPIPRHDTVYWYQQGPGQDPQFLISFYEKMQSDKGSIPDRFSAQQFSDYHSELNMSSLELGDSALYFCASSPQGDFMNTEAFFGQGTRLTVV.

The V gene is TRBV5-1, the J gene TRBJ1-1; 9 bases agree with TRBD1. The CDR3 runs 17 residues. Trimming removed 4 bases from V and 0 bases from J; junction bases left unmatched: 10. Germline V gives CDR1 SGHRS, CDR2 YFSETQ. The CDR3 nucleotides are TGCGCCAGCAGCCCCCCAAGGACAGGGGACTTGAACACTGAAGCTTTCTTT. This encodes CASSPPRTGDLNTEAFF.

This chain links TRBV11-2 with TRBJ2-7, with unresolved D. The V end lost 7 bases, the J end lost 0 bases, and 10 bases lay between the germline ends. Germline V CDR1 and CDR2: SGHAT, FQNNGV. The CDR3 covers 13 residues. The CDR3 DNA follows: TGTGCCAGCATCTTTGAGGCCTCCTACGAGCAGTACTTC. It specifies CASIFEASYEQYF.

The rearrangement links TRBV4-2 to TRBJ2-7; TRBD2 agrees at 7 bases. J gave up 7 bases and V 0 bases, and 9 bases lay outside the gene matches. The CDR3 loop spans 15 amino acids. The germline V gene has CDR1 LGHNA and CDR2 YNFKEQ. CDR3 region: CASSQDRRGSGEQYF. DNA for the CDR3: TGTGCCAGCAGCCAAGATCGACGCGGGAGTGGGGAGCAGTACTTC.